The 31 T cell receptor beta chains given below trace back to one sample, sequenced in a study of blood T cell repertoires in COVID-19. Measured with immunoSEQ multiplex PCR; TCRdb has only the in-frame clones, and not every one. The sample lists over 200,000 clones; approximately 87% were seen once. Sequenced: peripheral blood. The receptor set was obtained from a woman between 70 and 85 years old with active or convalescent COVID-19.

V gene TRBV5-1 combines with J gene TRBJ2-3; possible D gene TRBD2, 7 bases. The germline V gene has CDR1 SGHRS and CDR2 YFSETQ. The V end was cut by 0 bases, the J end by 6 bases, with 20 bases between. This CDR3 spans 17 amino acids. CDR3 nucleotide sequence: TGCGCCAGCAGCTTGGTCGAACGGGACTACCAGGGGGATACGCAGTATTTT. It specifies CASSLVERDYQGDTQYF. The entire variable domain, with the rest obtained from reference TRBV5-1 and TRBJ2-3, is as follows: KAGVTQTPRYLIKTRGQQVTLSCSPISGHRSVSWYQQTPGQGLQFLFEYFSETQRNKGNFPGRFSGRQFSNSRSEMNVSTLELGDSALYLCASSLVERDYQGDTQYFGPGTRLTVL.

The gene calls are TRBV28 and TRBJ2-7; TRBD1 matches 9 bases. Per the germline V gene, CDR1 is MDHEN and CDR2 is SYDVKM. Trimming at V came to 7 bases and at J to 3 bases, leaving 4 bases not matched to a gene. CDR3 length equals 13 residues. This CDR3 is CASTLTGGYEQYF. In DNA form, the CDR3 reads TGTGCCAGCACATTGACAGGGGGCTACGAGCAGTACTTC. Full variable domain (remainder filled in from reference TRBV28 and TRBJ2-7): DVKVTQSSRYLVKRTGEKVFLECVQDMDHENMFWYRQDPGLGLRLIYFSYDVKMKEKGDIPEGYSVSREKKERFSLILESASTNQTSMYLCASTLTGGYEQYFGPGTRLTVT.

This clone was found many times. The chain links TRBV2 to TRBJ1-2; 9 bases map to TRBD1. Germline trimming cut 9 bases from V and 4 bases from J; bases unmatched to any gene: 3. The CDR3 contains 12 residues. CDR1 and CDR2 (germline): SNHLY, FYNNEI. CDR3 nucleotides: TGTGCCAGTTTGGGACAGGGCTATGGCTACACCTTC. Protein sequence: CASLGQGYGYTF.

This rearrangement joins TRBV6-5 to TRBJ1-1, with D hard to call. The CDR3 loop spans 14 amino acids. Germline assignment: CDR1 MNHEY and CDR2 SVGAGI. Trimming took off 6 bases at V and 3 bases at J, with 14 bases between the two ends. The CDR3, as DNA: TGTGCCAGCAGCACCCTTGCCGGGGACACTGAAGCTTTCTTT. Its translation: CASSTLAGDTEAFF.

This clone showed up just a few times. The gene calls are TRBV30 and TRBJ1-4; D remains ambiguous. The germline V gene has CDR1 GTSNPN and CDR2 SVGIG (reference sequence). Trimming removed 0 bases at V and 5 bases at J, with 10 bases between. CDR3 size: 14 residues. CDR3 region: CAWSVVSINEKLFF. Written as DNA, the CDR3 is TGTGCCTGGAGTGTCGTGAGCATCAATGAAAAACTGTTTTTT.

J is TRBJ2-2 and V is TRBV7-3; 7 nucleotides match TRBD1. V lost 4 bases to trimming and J lost 1 base; unmatched junction nucleotides: 9. The CDR3 contains 17 residues. Germline V gene lookup returns CDR1 SGHTA and CDR2 FQGTGA. The CDR3 is CASSSKMTGLNTGELFF. CDR3 nucleotides: TGTGCCAGCAGCTCCAAGATGACAGGGTTGAACACCGGGGAGCTGTTTTTT.

This clone is a singleton in its sample. The chain couples TRBV3-1 (or the pseudogene TRBV3-2) to TRBJ2-1, with a weak D call TRBD2 (6 bases). From germline, CDR1 is LGHDT and CDR2 YNNKEL (reference sequence). Trimming removed 6 bases from V and 2 bases from J, with 11 bases in between. The CDR3 is 14 amino acids. CDR3 sequence (DNA): TGTGCCAGCAGAGCGGGTGGACCCTACAATGAGCAGTTCTTC. Translated, it gives CASRAGGPYNEQFF.

V is TRBV30 and J is TRBJ2-7; 10 bases are shared with TRBD1. Germline V CDR1 and CDR2: GTSNPN, SVGIG (reference sequence). Trimming took 2 bases from V and 6 from J; bases not matched to a gene: 4. This CDR3 spans 13 amino acids. Here the CDR3 DNA reads TGTGCCTGGAGTCGACAGGGGGCGGGCGAGCAGTACTTC. Amino acids: CAWSRQGAGEQYF.

The rearrangement uses TRBV18 and TRBJ2-7, with D perhaps matching TRBD2 (5 bases). CDR1 KGHSH and CDR2 LQKENI come from the germline V gene. This CDR3 is built from 15 residues. Trimming shortened V by 2 bases and J by 6 bases, and 17 bases separated the two germline ends. CDR3 in amino acids: CASSPRLQAGGEQYF. In DNA form, the CDR3 reads TGTGCCAGCTCACCAAGGTTGCAGGCCGGAGGCGAGCAGTACTTC. The full variable domain, completed using reference TRBV18 and TRBJ2-7, is NAGVMQNPRHLVRRRGQEARLRCSPMKGHSHVYWYRQLPEEGLKFMVYLQKENIIDESGMPKERFSAEFPKEGPSILRIQQVVRGDSAAYFCASSPRLQAGGEQYFGPGTRLTVT.

The CDR3 spells CASSLWQAHSGNTIYF. The CDR3 bases are TGTGCCAGCAGTTTATGGCAGGCGCACTCTGGAAACACCATATATTTT. V usage is TRBV28 and J usage is TRBJ1-3, with D hard to call. CDR3 size: 16 residues. Trimming stripped 0 bases from V and 0 bases from J, with 9 bases between. The germline V gene encodes CDR1 MDHEN and CDR2 SYDVKM.

A single count supports this clone. This chain connects TRBV19 to TRBJ2-3; 8 positions agree with TRBD2. The junction had 11 bases not matched to a gene; V was cut back by 3 bases and J by 9 bases. The CDR3 loop spans 15 amino acids. CDR1 is LNHDA, CDR2 SQIVND, per germline (reference sequence). CDR3 in amino acids: CASSITAGGRGTQYF. For the CDR3, the DNA is TGTGCCAGTAGTATCACCGCGGGGGGCCGGGGGACGCAGTATTTT.

The table lists this clone with a count of one. The rearrangement joins TRBV5-1 to TRBJ2-7, with TRBD2 matching over 13 bases. Germline V gives CDR1 SGHRS, CDR2 YFSETQ. Trimming cost V 4 bases and J 2 bases; bases outside gene matches: 3. The CDR3 totals 15 residues. The CDR3 region is CASSGLAGVTYEQYF. Written as DNA, the CDR3 is TGCGCCAGCAGCGGACTAGCGGGAGTTACCTACGAGCAGTACTTC.

Comment on this clone: Its ends do not fully match the called genes, so a read error is possible. J is TRBJ1-1 and V is TRBV7-7; the D is unclear. Germline CDR1 is SSHAT and CDR2 is FNYEAQ (reference sequence). The CDR3 spans 13 residues. In DNA, the CDR3 is TGTGCTAGCAGCTATGGCTTGAACACTGAAGCTTTCTTT. Translated: CASSYGLNTEAFF. Using reference TRBV7-7 and TRBJ1-1 for the parts outside the CDR3, the full variable domain is GAGVSQSPRYKVTKRGQDVTLRCDPISSHATLYWYQQALGQGPEFLTYFNYEAQPDKSGLPSDRFSAERPEGSISTLTIQRTEQRDSAMYRCASSYGLNTEAFFGQGTRLTVV.

The chain is built from TRBV5-1 and TRBJ2-7, with 8 bases lining up with TRBD1. V gave up 4 bases and J gave up 2 bases; unmatched junction bases: 5. CDR1 and CDR2 (germline): SGHRS, YFSETQ. The CDR3 has 14 residues. The CDR3 sequence is CASSPRTGPYEQYF. CDR3 bases: TGCGCCAGCAGCCCCAGGACAGGGCCCTACGAGCAGTACTTC.

The V call is TRBV5-1, the J call TRBJ2-3; TRBD2 agrees at 12 bases. CDR3 length equals 14 residues. Germline-derived CDR1 and CDR2 are SGHRS and YFSETQ. The V gene end was trimmed by 3 bases and the J gene end by 5 bases; junction bases not matched to a gene: 1. The CDR3 DNA sequence: TGCGCCAGCAGCTCGGGACTAGCGGGAGATACGCAGTATTTT. This sequence encodes CASSSGLAGDTQYF.

The V gene is TRBV5-1, the J gene TRBJ2-7; no firm D call. Deletions cut 7 bases from V and 2 bases from J, with 13 bases between. CDR1 and CDR2 (germline): SGHRS, YFSETQ. CDR3 length: 13 amino acids. The CDR3 loop is CASALGVTYEQYF. CDR3 coding DNA: TGCGCCAGCGCCTTGGGTGTTACCTACGAGCAGTACTTC. The complete variable domain, with remaining parts taken from reference TRBV5-1 and TRBJ2-7, reads KAGVTQTPRYLIKTRGQQVTLSCSPISGHRSVSWYQQTPGQGLQFLFEYFSETQRNKGNFPGRFSGRQFSNSRSEMNVSTLELGDSALYLCASALGVTYEQYFGPGTRLTVT.

V gene TRBV7-6 combines with J gene TRBJ2-1; D is undetermined. This CDR3 has 17 residues. Germline lookup yields CDR1 SGHVS and CDR2 FNYEAQ. Trimming left V 5 bases short and J 4 bases short, with 21 bases between. CDR3 amino acids: CASSPLTGPPAYNEQFF. CDR3 in DNA: TGTGCCAGCAGCCCCCTGACGGGTCCCCCGGCGTACAATGAGCAGTTCTTC.

This chain connects TRBV9 to TRBJ1-4; D gene ambiguous. The CDR3 is 15 residues long. V lost 0 bases and J 3 bases, leaving 9 bases between the germline ends. Germline V lookup: CDR1 SGDLS, CDR2 YYNGEE. Written as DNA, the CDR3 is TGTGCCAGCAGCGTAGGGGCCTCCCCTAATGAAAAACTGTTTTTT. This gives the protein CASSVGASPNEKLFF.

This clone was detected once. The chain combines TRBV18 with TRBJ1-5; maybe TRBD1 (5 bases). Germline CDR1 and CDR2: KGHSH and LQKENI. The CDR3 runs to 13 residues. Trimming cost V 3 bases and J 5 bases, with 8 bases left between them. CDR3 residues: CASSPTQDQPQHF. CDR3 in DNA: TGTGCCAGCTCACCCACACAGGATCAGCCCCAGCATTTT. Full variable domain (outside the CDR3, taken from reference TRBV18 and TRBJ1-5): NAGVMQNPRHLVRRRGQEARLRCSPMKGHSHVYWYRQLPEEGLKFMVYLQKENIIDESGMPKERFSAEFPKEGPSILRIQQVVRGDSAAYFCASSPTQDQPQHFGDGTRLSIL.

The CDR3 DNA follows: TGTGCCAGCAGTTACGGGGCCACTGAAGCTTTCTTT. Translation: CASSYGATEAFF. The chain couples TRBV6-2 or TRBV6-3 to TRBJ1-1; possibly TRBD1 for D (5 bases). Germline loops: CDR1 MNHEY, CDR2 SVGEGT. The CDR3 runs 12 residues. V was cut by 2 bases and J by 4 bases, with 5 bases left in between.

The chain uses TRBV6-2 or TRBV6-3 and TRBJ2-1, with 7 bases lining up with TRBD1. V shed 7 bases and J 6 bases; nucleotides not matched to a gene: 12. The CDR3 contains 15 residues. Germline assignment: CDR1 MNHEY and CDR2 SVGEGT. As DNA, the CDR3 is TGTGCCAGCAATTATTATGGGACAGCTACCAATGAGCAGTTCTTC. Encoded protein: CASNYYGTATNEQFF.

V is TRBV7-9 and J is TRBJ2-7; the D gene is possibly TRBD1 (5 bases). The CDR3 covers 15 residues. The ends were cut back, 1 base at V and 4 bases at J, with 14 bases in the middle. The germline V gene has CDR1 SEHNR and CDR2 FQNEAQ (reference sequence). CDR3 sequence reads: CASSLGLPGSYEQYF. The CDR3 DNA is TGTGCCAGCAGCTTAGGACTCCCAGGGTCGTACGAGCAGTACTTC.

The table lists this clone with a few counts. For the CDR3, the DNA is TGTGCCAGCACTCCAGGGGGTAGCACAGATACGCAGTATTTT. Translating it yields CASTPGGSTDTQYF. This chain connects TRBV6-6 to TRBJ2-3, with 7 bases matching TRBD1. In germline, CDR1 is MNHNY, CDR2 SVGAGI (reference sequence). V shed 7 bases, J shed 0 bases, and the junction held 4 bases outside the gene matches. The CDR3 has 14 amino acids.

This chain's CDR3 is CASSQEAGTDTQYF. CDR3 DNA sequence: TGCGCCAGCAGCCAGGAGGCCGGCACAGATACGCAGTATTTT. J is TRBJ2-3 and V is TRBV5-1; maybe TRBD2 (5 bases). There are 14 residues in the CDR3. CDR1 is SGHRS and CDR2 is YFSETQ in the germline V gene. Between the trimmed V and J ends, which lost 4 bases and 1 base, there was a span of 10 bases.

The chain combines TRBV14 with TRBJ2-1, with TRBD2 matching over 7 bases. Germline assignment: CDR1 SGHDN and CDR2 FVKESK. The CDR3 consists of 13 residues. Trimming cost V 5 bases and J 7 bases; bases outside gene matches: 5. CDR3 protein: CASSYLAVNEQFF. The CDR3 DNA reads TGTGCCAGCAGCTACCTAGCGGTTAATGAGCAGTTCTTC.

In DNA, the CDR3 is TGTGCCAGCAGTTTCCCAGGGGGCGGTGAAGCTTTCTTT. This translates into CASSFPGGGEAFF. The rearrangement joins TRBV6-5 to TRBJ1-1; TRBD1 aligns across 8 bases. The CDR3 totals 13 residues. The V and J ends lost 4 bases and 7 bases, in that order; junction bases with no gene match: 5. In germline, CDR1 is MNHEY, CDR2 SVGAGI.

The CDR3 region has the DNA TGTGCCAGCAGTTTCTGGGCGGGGTCCTACGAGCAGTACTTC. Protein sequence: CASSFWAGSYEQYF. The V gene is TRBV27, the J gene TRBJ2-7; TRBD2 might be the D (6 bases). Germline values: CDR1 MNHEY, CDR2 SMNVEV (reference sequence). This CDR3 is built from 14 residues. V lost 3 bases and J 1 base, leaving 10 bases between the germline ends.

V and J are TRBV28 and TRBJ1-6; 8 bases fit TRBD1. V shed 6 bases and J 10 bases; nucleotides not matched to a gene: 8. The length of the CDR3 is 14 residues. Germline values: CDR1 MDHEN, CDR2 SYDVKM. CDR3 amino acids: CASRPTGAGSPLHF. The CDR3 DNA follows: TGTGCCAGCAGACCGACAGGGGCCGGCTCACCCCTCCACTTT.

The rearrangement joins TRBV5-6 to TRBJ2-5; TRBD2 might be the D (6 bases). CDR1 and CDR2 from the germline V gene are SGHDT and YYEEEE. With 3 bases removed from V and 6 bases from J, the gap between germline ends came to 9 bases. This CDR3 has 12 amino acids. The CDR3 nucleotides are TGTGCCAGCAGCTATACTAGCCAGACCCAGTACTTC. It is translated as CASSYTSQTQYF.

The V gene is TRBV11-3, the J gene TRBJ1-1; D is unclear. V dropped 2 bases and J dropped 2 bases, with 9 bases sitting between them. CDR1 is SGHNT, CDR2 YENEEA, per germline. This CDR3 region has 14 residues. CDR3 in amino acids: CASSLSGVNTEAFF. The CDR3 bases are TGTGCCAGCAGCTTATCAGGCGTTAACACTGAAGCTTTCTTT.

The chain employs TRBV5-4 and TRBJ2-3; tentatively, D is TRBD1 (5 bases). Between the trimmed V and J ends, which lost 7 bases and 3 bases, there was a span of 21 bases. The CDR3 length is 16 residues. The V gene's germline CDR1 is SGHNT and CDR2 YYREEE (reference sequence). The CDR3 DNA follows: TGTGCCAGCGGAATTCAGGGCATTTTAGGGACAGATACGCAGTATTTT. It is translated as CASGIQGILGTDTQYF.